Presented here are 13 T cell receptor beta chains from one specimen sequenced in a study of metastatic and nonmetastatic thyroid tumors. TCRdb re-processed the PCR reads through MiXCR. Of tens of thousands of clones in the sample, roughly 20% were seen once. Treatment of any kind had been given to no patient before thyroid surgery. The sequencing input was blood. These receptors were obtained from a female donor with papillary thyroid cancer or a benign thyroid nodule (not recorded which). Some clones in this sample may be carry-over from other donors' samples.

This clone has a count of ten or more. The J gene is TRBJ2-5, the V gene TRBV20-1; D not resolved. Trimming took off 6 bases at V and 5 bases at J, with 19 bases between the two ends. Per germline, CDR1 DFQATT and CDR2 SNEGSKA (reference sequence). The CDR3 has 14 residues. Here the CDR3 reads CSAIPPGRWETQYF. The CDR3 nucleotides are TGCAGTGCCATCCCCCCCGGTCGATGGGAGACCCAGTACTTC.

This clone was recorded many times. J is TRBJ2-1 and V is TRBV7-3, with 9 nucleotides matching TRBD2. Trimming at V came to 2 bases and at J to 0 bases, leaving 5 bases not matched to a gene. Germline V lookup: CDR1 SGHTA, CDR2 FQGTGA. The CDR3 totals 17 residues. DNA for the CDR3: TGTGCCAGCAGCTTAGGTGGTAGCGGGGGCTCCTACAATGAGCAGTTCTTC. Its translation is CASSLGGSGGSYNEQFF.

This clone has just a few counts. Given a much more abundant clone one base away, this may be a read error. This CDR3 reads CASITRGERVEQYF. CDR3 nucleotide sequence: TGTGCCAGCATCACGAGGGGGGAAAGAGTGGAGCAGTACTTC. The chain uses TRBV7-4 and TRBJ2-7; D is perhaps TRBD1 or TRBD2 (6 bases each). CDR1 and CDR2 (germline): SGHVT, SQSDAQ. This CDR3 is 14 amino acids long. The V gene lost 7 bases and the J gene lost 7 bases, with 20 bases spanning the gap.

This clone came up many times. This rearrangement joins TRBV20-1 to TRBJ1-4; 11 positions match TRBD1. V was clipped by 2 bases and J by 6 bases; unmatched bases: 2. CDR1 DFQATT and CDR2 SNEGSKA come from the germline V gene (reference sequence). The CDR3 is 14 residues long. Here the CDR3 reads CSARPGQGDEKLFF. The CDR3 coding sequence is TGCAGTGCTAGACCGGGACAGGGGGATGAAAAACTGTTTTTT.

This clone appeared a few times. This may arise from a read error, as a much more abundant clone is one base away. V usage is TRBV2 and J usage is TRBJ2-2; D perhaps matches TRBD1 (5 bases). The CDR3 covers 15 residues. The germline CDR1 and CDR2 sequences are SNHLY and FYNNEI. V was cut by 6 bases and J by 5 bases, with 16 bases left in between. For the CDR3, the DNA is TGTGCCAGCAGGACCGACAGTCGGCGGACCGGGGAGCTGTTTTTT. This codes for CASRTDSRRTGELFF.

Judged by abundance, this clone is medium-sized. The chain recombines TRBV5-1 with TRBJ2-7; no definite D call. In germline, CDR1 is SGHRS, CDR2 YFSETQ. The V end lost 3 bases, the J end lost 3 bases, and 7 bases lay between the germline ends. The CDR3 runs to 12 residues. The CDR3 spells CASSYDLYEQYF. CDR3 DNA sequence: TGCGCCAGCAGCTACGACCTCTACGAGCAGTACTTC. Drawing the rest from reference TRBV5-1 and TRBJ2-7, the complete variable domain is KAGVTQTPRYLIKTRGQQVTLSCSPISGHRSVSWYQQTPGQGLQFLFEYFSETQRNKGNFPGRFSGRQFSNSRSEMNVSTLELGDSALYLCASSYDLYEQYFGPGTRLTVT.

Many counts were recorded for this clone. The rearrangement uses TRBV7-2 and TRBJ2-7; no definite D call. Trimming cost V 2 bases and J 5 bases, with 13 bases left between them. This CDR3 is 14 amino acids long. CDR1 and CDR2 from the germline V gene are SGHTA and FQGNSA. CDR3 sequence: CASSLPARIHEQYF. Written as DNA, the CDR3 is TGTGCCAGCAGCTTACCGGCTAGAATCCACGAGCAGTACTTC.

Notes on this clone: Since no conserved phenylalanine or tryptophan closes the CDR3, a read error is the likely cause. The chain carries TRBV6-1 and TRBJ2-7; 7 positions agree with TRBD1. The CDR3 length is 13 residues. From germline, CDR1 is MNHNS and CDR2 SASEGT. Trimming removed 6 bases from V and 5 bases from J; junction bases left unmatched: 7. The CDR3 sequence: CASSRTGRDEQYL. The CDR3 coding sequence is TGTGCCAGCAGCCGGACAGGCAGGGACGAGCAGTACCTC.

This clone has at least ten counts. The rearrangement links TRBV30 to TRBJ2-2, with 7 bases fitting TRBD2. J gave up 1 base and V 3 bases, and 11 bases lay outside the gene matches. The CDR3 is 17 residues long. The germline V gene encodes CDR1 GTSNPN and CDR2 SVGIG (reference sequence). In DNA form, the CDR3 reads TGTGCCTGGAGAAACTATCGCAGCGGGGTGAACACCGGGGAGCTGTTTTTT. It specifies CAWRNYRSGVNTGELFF.

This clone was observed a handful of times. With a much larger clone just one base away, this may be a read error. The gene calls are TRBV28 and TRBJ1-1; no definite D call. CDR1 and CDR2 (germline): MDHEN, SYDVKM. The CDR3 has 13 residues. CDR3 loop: CASSRRLNTEALF. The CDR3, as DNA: TGTGCCAGCAGTCGCCGGTTGAACACTGAAGCTCTCTTT.

CDR3 bases: TGCGCCAGCAGCCCGAACCGACTAGCGGGAGGGTTAGCTGTTGAGCAGTACTTC. It specifies CASSPNRLAGGLAVEQYF. The chain uses TRBV5-1 and TRBJ2-7; 14 nucleotides line up with TRBD2. With V trimmed by 4 bases and J by 7 bases, 16 bases remained unmatched. There are 18 residues in the CDR3. The germline gives CDR1 SGHRS, CDR2 YFSETQ.

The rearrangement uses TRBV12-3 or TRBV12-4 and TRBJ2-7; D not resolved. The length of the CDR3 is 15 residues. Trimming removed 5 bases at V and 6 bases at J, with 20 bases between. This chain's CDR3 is CASSVTVRSPFEQYF. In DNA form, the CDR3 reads TGTGCCAGCAGTGTCACAGTCAGAAGTCCCTTCGAGCAGTACTTC.

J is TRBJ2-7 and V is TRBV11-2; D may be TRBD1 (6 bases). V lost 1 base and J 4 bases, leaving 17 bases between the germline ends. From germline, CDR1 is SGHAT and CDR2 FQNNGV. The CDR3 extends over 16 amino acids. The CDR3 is CASSLGGGQWGYEQYF. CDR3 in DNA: TGTGCCAGCAGCTTAGGTGGCGGACAGTGGGGGTACGAGCAGTACTTC.